This TCR beta chain is from a study of tumor-infiltrating lymphocytes in primary liver carcinoma. About the research overall: Stage T1-T3 N0M0 tumors measured about 4.2 to 11 cm at most.

Using a constant-region primer together with ProtoScript II reverse transcriptase, TCR beta cDNA was made from roughly 500 ng of total RNA. What produced the TCR beta libraries was three nested multiplex PCR rounds using slightly modified ARM-PCR. Each of the first two PCR rounds ran around 10 cycles with TRBV1-TRBV30 forward and C-beta reverse primers. MiXCR, applied by TCRdb to the multiplex PCR reads, yields one record per CDR3 protein. The data contain 45,000 or so distinct CDR3 sequences, approximately 70% of them singletons. DNA and RNA were both co-extracted from 20-30 mg of bulk tissue that had not been sorted. This CDR3 has 15 amino acids. Per germline, CDR1 KGHDR and CDR2 SFDVKD. Trimming removed 4 bases from V and 1 base from J, with 12 bases in between.

The TCR originated in a man aged 40-50 years with primary liver carcinoma and hepatitis B virus infection. The sequencing sample was made of liver tumor tissue from sampling region 2. The subset was: tumor region T2, inferior pole. The chain employs TRBV24-1 and TRBJ2-5, with no clear D. The CDR3 protein is CATSDSQASQETQYF. The CDR3 nucleotides are TGTGCCACCAGTGACTCACAAGCGTCCCAAGAGACCCAGTACTTC.